This section outlines one T cell receptor beta chain sequence together with its context. Its cognate antigen is unknown. The sample belongs to a study of Ad26.COV2.S vaccination and SARS-CoV-2 variants. Study background: Among those in the COV1001 Ad26.COV2.S trial arm was the donor. Dosing was one shot or two shots 56 days apart. Study-level results: Substantial breadth was reportedly displayed by spike-specific CD8+ and CD4+ T cell responses after vaccination.

Treatment meaning: some 19 received Ad26.COV2.S at low or high dose, single or two shots; roughly five received placebo; per-sample allocation not given. Sample collection was performed on day 63 after the first vaccine or placebo injection. Sequenced by immunoSEQ multiplex PCR; TCRdb stores in-frame clones only, minus some. The sample has 430,000 or so clones; about nine tenths are singletons. Germline V CDR1 and CDR2: SQVTM, ANQGSEA. This CDR3 contains 13 residues. Deletions cut 4 bases from V and 4 bases from J, with 13 bases between. The sequencing used peripheral blood, collected in a trial of Ad26.COV2.S vaccine versus placebo. The V gene is TRBV29-1, the J gene TRBJ1-2; possible D gene TRBD1, 5 bases. This receptor was obtained from a person aged 18 to 59 who received the Ad26.COV2.S COVID-19 vaccine or a placebo. The CDR3 nucleotides read TGCAGCGTTGCCTTCCAGGGCAGCTATGGCTACACCTTC. Amino acids: CSVAFQGSYGYTF.